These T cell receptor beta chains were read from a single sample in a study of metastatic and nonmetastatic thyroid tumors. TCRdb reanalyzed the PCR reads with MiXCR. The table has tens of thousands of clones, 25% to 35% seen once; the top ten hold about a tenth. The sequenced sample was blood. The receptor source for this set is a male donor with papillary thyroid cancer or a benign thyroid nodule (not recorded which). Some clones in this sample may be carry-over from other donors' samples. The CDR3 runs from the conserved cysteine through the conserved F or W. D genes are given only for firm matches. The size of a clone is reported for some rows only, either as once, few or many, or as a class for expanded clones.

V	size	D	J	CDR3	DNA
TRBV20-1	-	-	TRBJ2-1	CSAPPLGARGDEQFF	TGCAGTGCTCCTCCACTGGGTGCCCGCGGTGATGAGCAGTTCTTC
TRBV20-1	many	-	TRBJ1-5	CSARGNSYNQPQHF	TGCAGTGCTAGAGGAAACAGCTACAATCAGCCCCAGCATTTT
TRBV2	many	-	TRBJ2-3	CASSVFQDSFFRVTTDTQYF	TGTGCCAGCAGTGTGTTTCAGGACAGCTTTTTTAGGGTAACTACAGATACGCAGTATTTT
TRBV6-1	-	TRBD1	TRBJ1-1	CASSRDRVPVGEAFF	TGTGCCAGCAGCCGGGACAGGGTCCCAGTCGGTGAAGCTTTCTTT
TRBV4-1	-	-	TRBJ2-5	CASSQVGGWVVETQYF	TGCGCTAGCAGCCAAGTTGGAGGATGGGTGGTGGAGACACAGTACTTC
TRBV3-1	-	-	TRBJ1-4	CSCSQPVDEKLFF	TGTTCCTGCAGCCAACCCGTTGATGAAAAACTGTTTTTT
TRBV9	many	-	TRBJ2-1	CASSSSVEQFF	TGTGCCAGCAGCTCCAGTGTTGAGCAGTTCTTC
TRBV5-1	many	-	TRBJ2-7	CASSHDMIYEQYF	TGCGCCAGCAGCCATGACATGATCTACGAGCAGTACTTC
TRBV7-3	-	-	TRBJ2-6	CASSLIGVSGANVLTF	TGTGCCAGCAGCTTAATTGGAGTTTCTGGGGCCAACGTCCTGACTTTC
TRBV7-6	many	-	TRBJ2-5	CASSLGQQETQYF	TGTGCCAGCAGCTTAGGGCAGCAAGAGACCCAGTACTTC
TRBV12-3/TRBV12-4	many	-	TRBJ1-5	CASSTDRYQPQHF	TGTGCCAGCAGCACGGACAGATATCAGCCCCAGCATTTT
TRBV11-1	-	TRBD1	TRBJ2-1	CASSYGQDNYNEQFF	TGTGCCAGCAGCTACGGACAGGATAACTACAATGAGCAGTTCTTC
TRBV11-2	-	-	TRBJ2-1	CASSPPMEKNEQSF	TGTGCCAGCAGCCCCCCTATGGAGAAGAATGAGCAGTCCTTC
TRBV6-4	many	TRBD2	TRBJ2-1	CASSDSSGGANEQFF	TGTGCCAGCAGTGACTCTAGCGGGGGGGCCAATGAGCAGTTCTTC
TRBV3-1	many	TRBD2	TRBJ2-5	CASSQNSLAGFGETQYF	TGTGCCAGCAGCCAAAATTCACTAGCGGGATTTGGAGAGACCCAGTACTTC
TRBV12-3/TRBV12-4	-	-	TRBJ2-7	CASSWATPYEQYF	TGCGCCAGCAGTTGGGCTACCCCATACGAGCAGTACTTC
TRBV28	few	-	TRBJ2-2	CASSPETGRRRTGELFF	TGTGCCAGCAGTCCGGAGACGGGAAGGCGGCGCACCGGGGAGCTGTTTTTT
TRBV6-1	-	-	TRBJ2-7	CASRRDLRVGEQYF	TGTGCCAGCAGACGGGACCTAAGGGTTGGCGAGCAGTACTTC
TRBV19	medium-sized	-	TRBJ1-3	CASSFSGNTIYF	TGTGCCAGTAGTTTCTCTGGAAACACCATATATTTT
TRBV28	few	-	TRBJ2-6	CATRTASSGANVLTF	TGTGCCACCCGGACAGCGAGCTCTGGGGCCAACGTCCTGACTTTC
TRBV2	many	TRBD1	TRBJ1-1	CASSRDRGISEAFF	TGTGCCAGCAGCCGGGACAGGGGAATTAGTGAAGCTTTCTTT
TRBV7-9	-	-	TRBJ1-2	CASSLDWGNYGYTF	TGTGCCAGCAGCTTAGATTGGGGAAACTATGGCTACACCTTC
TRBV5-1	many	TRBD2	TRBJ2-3	CASSLGSSGGTDTQYF	TGCGCCAGCAGCCTGGGGTCTAGCGGAGGCACAGATACGCAGTATTTT
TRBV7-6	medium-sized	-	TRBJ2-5	CASSEGASQYF	TGTGCCAGCAGCGAAGGGGCTTCCCAGTACTTC
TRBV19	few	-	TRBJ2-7	CASSVGLASSYDQYF	TGTGCCAGTAGTGTGGGACTGGCGAGCTCCTACGACCAGTACTTC
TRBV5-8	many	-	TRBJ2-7	CASRPRGGAAEQYF	TGTGCCAGCAGACCAAGGGGGGGGGCGGCCGAGCAGTACTTC
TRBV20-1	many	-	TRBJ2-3	CSAEQGYTDTQYF	TGCAGTGCTGAACAGGGATACACAGATACGCAGTATTTT
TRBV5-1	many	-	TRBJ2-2	CASSIRGGQNTGELFF	TGCGCCAGCAGCATTCGCGGGGGCCAGAACACCGGGGAGCTGTTTTTT
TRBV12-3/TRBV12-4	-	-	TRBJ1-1	CASRTDVNTEALF	TGTGCCAGCAGGACGGACGTTAACACTGAAGCTCTCTTT
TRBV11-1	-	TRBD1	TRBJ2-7	CASSPPWARQGVTYEQYF	TGTGCCAGCAGCCCCCCTTGGGCGAGACAGGGGGTGACCTACGAGCAGTACTTC
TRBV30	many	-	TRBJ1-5	CAWSPSGSPQPQHF	TGTGCCTGGAGTCCCTCAGGGTCCCCTCAGCCCCAGCATTTT
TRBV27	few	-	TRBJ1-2	CASRGSSYGYTF	TGTGCCAGCCGCGGGTCCAGCTATGGCTACACCTTC
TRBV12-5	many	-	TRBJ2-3	CASGLGPDAQYF	TGTGCTAGTGGTCTGGGACCAGATGCGCAGTATTTT
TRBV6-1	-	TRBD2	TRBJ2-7	CASRPGGAGVREQYF	TGTGCCAGCAGGCCCGGGGGGGCGGGAGTACGGGAGCAGTACTTC
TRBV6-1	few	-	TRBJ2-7	CASRSFGNPYEQYF	TGTGCCAGCAGGAGTTTTGGGAACCCCTACGAGCAGTACTTC
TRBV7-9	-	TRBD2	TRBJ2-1	CASRPGGLADNEQFF	TGTGCCAGCAGACCAGGGGGACTAGCGGACAATGAGCAGTTCTTC
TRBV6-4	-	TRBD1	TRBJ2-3	CASSEGGQGGDTHYF	TGTGCCAGCAGTGAAGGGGGACAGGGTGGAGATACACATTATTTT
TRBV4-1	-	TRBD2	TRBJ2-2	CASRRGLAGSGTGELFF	TGCGCCAGCAGGAGGGGGCTAGCGGGGTCGGGCACCGGGGAGCTGTTTTTT
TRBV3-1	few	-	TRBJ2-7	CASSQGGQDEQYF	TGTGCCAGCAGCCAAGGCGGGCAGGATGAGCAGTACTTC
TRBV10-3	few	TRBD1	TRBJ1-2	CAISGQGASEDF	TGTGCCATCAGTGGACAGGGGGCCTCAGAGGACTTC
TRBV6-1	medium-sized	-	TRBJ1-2	CASSSVDGSYGYTF	TGTGCCAGCAGCTCCGTTGACGGTAGCTATGGCTACACCTTC
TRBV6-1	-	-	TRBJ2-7	CASSRDRNSYEQYF	TGTGCCAGCAGCCGAGACAGGAACTCCTACGAGCAGTACTTC
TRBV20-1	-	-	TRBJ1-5	CSASYRSYSNQPQHF	TGCAGTGCTAGTTATCGGTCCTATAGCAATCAGCCCCAGCATTTT
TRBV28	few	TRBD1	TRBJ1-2	CANSSGQPNYGYTF	TGTGCCAACAGTTCGGGACAGCCGAACTATGGCTACACCTTC
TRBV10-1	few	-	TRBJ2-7	CASSGSTWEQYF	TGCGCCAGCAGTGGGTCTACGTGGGAGCAGTACTTC
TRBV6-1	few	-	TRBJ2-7	CASSEIVRPDEQYF	TGTGCCAGCAGTGAAATAGTCCGACCCGACGAGCAGTACTTC
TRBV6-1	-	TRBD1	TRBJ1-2	CASSLTRQGGYTF	TGTGCCAGCAGCCTCACCCGACAGGGCGGCTACACCTTC
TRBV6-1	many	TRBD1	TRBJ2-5	CASLRDRVETQYF	TGTGCCAGCCTCCGGGACAGGGTCGAGACCCAGTACTTC
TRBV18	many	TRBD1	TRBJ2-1	CASSPSTGDNEQFF	TGTGCCAGCTCACCTTCGACAGGGGATAATGAGCAGTTCTTC
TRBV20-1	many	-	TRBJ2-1	CSAFPGIDEQFF	TGCAGTGCGTTTCCAGGGATCGATGAGCAGTTCTTC
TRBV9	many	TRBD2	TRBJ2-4	CASSVRTSGIQYF	TGTGCCAGCAGCGTGAGGACTAGTGGCATTCAGTACTTC
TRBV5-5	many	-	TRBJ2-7	CASSFLYEQYF	TGTGCCAGCAGCTTCCTCTACGAGCAGTACTTC
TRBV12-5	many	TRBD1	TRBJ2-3	CASGLVPGQFVDTQYF	TGTGCTAGTGGTTTGGTACCGGGACAGTTCGTAGATACGCAGTATTTT
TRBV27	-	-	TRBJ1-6	CASSRPGQLRAPLHF	TGTGCGAGCAGTCGCCCCGGACAGCTCCGTGCACCCCTCCACTTT
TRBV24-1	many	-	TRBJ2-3	CATSADTQYF	TGTGCCACCAGTGCAGATACGCAGTATTTT
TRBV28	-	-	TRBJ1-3	CASSFAQNTIYF	TGTGCCAGCAGTTTTGCCCAAAACACCATATATTTT